This T cell receptor (beta chain) was sequenced in a study of T cell repertoires in cytomegalovirus infection. For the study at large: Selected CMV epitopes included recently identified HLA-C-restricted ones as well as well-studied HLA-B-restricted ones.

This clonotype occurred once. Its antigen is not known. Compared with germline, one end of the junction differs, possibly owing to a read error. TCRdb re-called the reads through MiXCR, storing one row per CDR3 protein. The table includes tens of thousands of distinct CDR3 sequences, about 24% detected once. Here the sequenced sample was CD8+ T cells from cultured PBMCs, taken from culture after CMV antigen stimulation. This clonotype originated in a human donor in good health (CMV status not recorded). Some clones in this sample may be carry-over from other donors' samples.

For the CDR3, the DNA is TGTGCCAACAGTTTGCGGGGGGATGAGCAGTTCTTC. Its protein is CANSLRGDEQFF. This chain uses TRBV27 with TRBJ2-1, with 8 nucleotides matching TRBD2. Per the germline V gene, CDR1 is MNHEY and CDR2 is SMNVEV (reference sequence). CDR3 length: 12 residues.